The 29 T cell receptor beta chains presented below share a single source sample, sequenced in a study of glioma-infiltrating T cells. Using RNA template, CDR3s of TCR alpha and beta were amplified with iRepertoire arm-PCR. Using its own MiXCR run on the multiplex PCR reads, TCRdb lists one record per CDR3 protein. The sample gives 100,000 to 150,000 distinct CDR3 sequences, more than 20% of which show up once; about a quarter is in the top ten. The sample taken for sequencing was glioma tissue, nonneoplastic brain tissue, or PBMCs (not recorded which). The receptors derive from a human donor with low-grade glioma or glioblastoma, undergoing nonglioma brain surgery, or in good health (not recorded which).

This clonotype was found many times. This rearrangement joins TRBV6-1 to TRBJ2-1; TRBD2 aligns across 10 bases. Germline values: CDR1 MNHNS, CDR2 SASEGT. V shed 1 base, J shed 15 bases, and the junction held 12 bases outside the gene matches. The CDR3 runs to 15 residues. In DNA form, the CDR3 reads TGTGCCAGCAGTGAAGGGGGACTAGCGCAACTATATCGGTTCTTC. Protein product: CASSEGGLAQLYRFF.

This clonotype came up a few times. The genes are TRBV6-1 and TRBJ1-1; D uncertain. From germline, CDR1 is MNHNS and CDR2 SASEGT. Trimming took off 7 bases at V and 10 bases at J, with 16 bases between the two ends. This CDR3 is 12 amino acids long. The CDR3 loop reads CASTDAPTGAFF. The CDR3, as DNA: TGTGCCAGCACCGACGCCCCCACGGGAGCTTTCTTT.

This sequence joins TRBV7-9 and TRBJ2-3; possibly TRBD1 for D (5 bases). V lost 7 bases, J lost 3 bases, and 8 bases lay in between. The CDR3 covers 12 residues. Per the germline V gene, CDR1 is SEHNR and CDR2 is FQNEAQ (reference sequence). CDR3 bases: TGTGCCAGCAACCAGGGAACAGATACGCAGTATTTT. Translation gives CASNQGTDTQYF.

The rearrangement uses TRBV11-1 and TRBJ2-1, with D unclear. The germline V and J ends were trimmed by 3 bases and 2 bases, with 8 bases remaining between them. This CDR3 region has 14 residues. Germline lookup yields CDR1 SGHAT and CDR2 FQDESV (reference sequence). The CDR3: CASSFQGTYNEQFF. The CDR3 coding sequence is TGTGCCAGCAGCTTCCAAGGAACCTACAATGAGCAGTTCTTC.

This sequence joins TRBV28 and TRBJ2-7, with D tentatively TRBD1 (5 bases). Trimming took off 6 bases at V and 6 bases at J, with 12 bases between the two ends. The CDR3 has 12 residues. The germline V gene has CDR1 MDHEN and CDR2 SYDVKM. CDR3 nucleotide sequence: TGTGCCAGCAGCCACAGGCTCTCCGAGCAGTACGTC. It translates to CASSHRLSEQYV.

This clonotype came up many times. V gene TRBV7-9 combines with J gene TRBJ2-7, with a weak D call TRBD1 (8 bases). Germline V gene lookup returns CDR1 SEHNR and CDR2 FQNEAQ (reference sequence). The V end lost 5 bases, the J end lost 4 bases, and 18 bases lay between the germline ends. This CDR3 spans 15 amino acids. DNA of the CDR3: TGTGCCAGCAGCCTAACAGGGGGGGTAGTATACGAGCAGTACGTC. Amino acids: CASSLTGGVVYEQYV.

This sequence joins TRBV20-1 and TRBJ1-5; 9 bases align to TRBD1. Germline V CDR1 and CDR2: DFQATT, SNEGSKA (reference sequence). J was trimmed by 5 bases and V by 1 base; bases with no gene match: 6. The CDR3 spans 15 residues. The CDR3 reads CSARGDRERDQPQHF. CDR3 bases: TGCAGTGCTAGAGGGGACAGGGAGCGTGATCAGCCCCAGCATTTT.

The genes are TRBV7-9 and TRBJ1-2; D unresolved. Trimming removed 3 bases at V and 4 bases at J, with 9 bases between. Germline assignment: CDR1 SEHNR and CDR2 FQNEAQ (reference sequence). The CDR3 length is 13 residues. This CDR3 reads CASSFTAPYGYTF. The CDR3 DNA follows: TGTGCCAGCAGCTTTACAGCCCCCTATGGCTACACCTTC.

The chain is built from TRBV11-2 and TRBJ1-6, with no clear D. Between the trimmed V and J ends, which lost 6 bases and 6 bases, there was a span of 6 bases. The germline V gene encodes CDR1 SGHAT and CDR2 FQNNGV. The CDR3 is 12 amino acids. As DNA, the CDR3 is TGTGCCAGCAGTTTCAGTAATTCACCCCTCCACTTT. Residues: CASSFSNSPLHF. Supplemented by reference TRBV11-2 and TRBJ1-6, the full variable domain reads EAGVAQSPRYKIIEKRQSVAFWCNPISGHATLYWYQQILGQGPKLLIQFQNNGVVDDSQLPKDRFSAERLKGVDSTLKIQPAKLEDSAVYLCASSFSNSPLHFGNGTRLTVT.

The chain has TRBV4-1 and TRBJ1-4; the D gene is possibly TRBD1 (6 bases). Trimming took off 3 bases at V and 7 bases at J, with 12 bases between the two ends. CDR1 and CDR2 (germline): MGHRA, YSYEKL. The CDR3 is 14 amino acids. The chain's CDR3 is CASSHEGGGEKLFF. In DNA form, the CDR3 reads TGCGCCAGCAGCCACGAGGGGGGTGGTGAAAAACTGTTTTTT.

This chain connects TRBV6-1 to TRBJ2-3; D could derive from TRBD1 or TRBD2 (5 bases each). CDR3 length: 15 amino acids. The germline V gene encodes CDR1 MNHNS and CDR2 SASEGT. V was trimmed by 5 bases and J by 0 bases, leaving 12 bases between them. The CDR3 protein is CASSRRDPSTDTQYF. In DNA, the CDR3 is TGTGCCAGCAGTCGTCGGGACCCTAGCACAGATACGCAGTATTTT.

The chain couples TRBV10-1 to TRBJ1-1; D not resolved. The germline V and J ends were trimmed by 6 bases and 4 bases, with 15 bases remaining between them. Per germline, CDR1 WNHNN and CDR2 SYGVQD (reference sequence). The CDR3 sequence is 14 residues long. The chain's CDR3 is CASSPVLFGTEAFF. CDR3 nucleotides: TGCGCCAGCAGCCCCGTATTATTCGGCACTGAAGCTTTCTTT.

The chain combines TRBV2 with TRBJ1-6, with 9 nucleotides matching TRBD1. Germline V CDR1 and CDR2: SNHLY, FYNNEI. The CDR3 length is 13 residues. The ends lost 10 bases at V and 10 bases at J; junction bases unmatched: 8. The CDR3 DNA is TGTGCCATCAAGGACAGGGGCGAGTCACCCCTCCACTTT. Its protein is CAIKDRGESPLHF.

This clonotype was seen a few times. V usage is TRBV6-1 and J usage is TRBJ1-1; 7 bases line up with TRBD1. The CDR3 totals 13 residues. Germline lookup yields CDR1 MNHNS and CDR2 SASEGT. The ends lost 8 bases at V and 5 bases at J; junction bases unmatched: 8. This chain's CDR3 is CASWRQGGTEAFF. CDR3 coding DNA: TGTGCCAGCTGGAGACAGGGCGGTACTGAAGCTTTCTTT.

DNA of the CDR3: TGCGCCAGCAGCTTAACAGCGGGGGGTCCCACTGGTGAGCAGTTCTTC. Protein: CASSLTAGGPTGEQFF. The chain is built from TRBV5-1 and TRBJ2-1; 9 bases agree with TRBD2. This CDR3 spans 16 amino acids. Germline CDR1 reads SGHRS; CDR2 reads YFSETQ. Losses at the gene ends were 2 bases for V and 9 bases for J; bases not matched to a gene: 12.

To note about this clonotype: A much larger clone differs from this one at a single base, so this may be a read error. This sequence joins TRBV20-1 and TRBJ1-2; D is perhaps TRBD1 (5 bases). Germline V gene lookup returns CDR1 DFQATT and CDR2 SNEGSKA (reference sequence). The CDR3 spans 10 residues. The CDR3 spells CSATDYGYTF. The CDR3, as DNA: TGCAGCGCGACAGACTATGGCTACACCTTC.

This clonotype came up many times. This sequence joins TRBV27 and TRBJ2-1; no firm D call. CDR1 is MNHEY, CDR2 SMNVEV, per germline (reference sequence). V was trimmed by 5 bases and J by 7 bases, leaving 12 bases between them. CDR3 length equals 13 residues. The DNA for the CDR3 is TGTGCCAGCAGTACTGGCGGATTTAATGAGCAGTTCTTC. Encoded protein: CASSTGGFNEQFF.

This clonotype was seen a few times. The V gene is TRBV7-9, the J gene TRBJ2-5; TRBD2 is a possible D gene (6 bases). V was trimmed by 2 bases and J by 2 bases, leaving 12 bases between them. The CDR3 has 15 amino acids. Germline CDR1 and CDR2: SEHNR and FQNEAQ (reference sequence). The CDR3 region has the DNA TGTGCCAGCAGCTTATACGCGGGGTTACAAGAGACCCAGTACTTC. Amino acid sequence: CASSLYAGLQETQYF.

The chain uses TRBV7-9 and TRBJ2-2, with 7 bases matching TRBD1. V shed 0 bases, J shed 4 bases, and the junction held 5 bases outside the gene matches. CDR3 length: 16 amino acids. The V gene's germline CDR1 is SEHNR and CDR2 FQNEAQ (reference sequence). Written as DNA, the CDR3 is TGTGCCAGCAGCTTAGCAGGGGGCGCGGTCACCGGGGAGCTGTTTTTT. This sequence encodes CASSLAGGAVTGELFF.

The chain has TRBV12-3 or TRBV12-4 and TRBJ1-5; the D gene is possibly TRBD1 (5 bases). This CDR3 is built from 15 residues. Trimming shortened V by 6 bases and J by 2 bases, and 14 bases separated the two germline ends. CDR3 sequence reads: CASSSGGYGNQPQHF. The CDR3 DNA reads as TGTGCCAGCAGCTCTGGGGGGTATGGCAATCAGCCCCAGCATTTT.

This clonotype was observed many times. The chain uses TRBV24-1 and TRBJ2-4; 7 nucleotides agree with TRBD1. This CDR3 is built from 18 residues. CDR1 KGHDR and CDR2 SFDVKD come from the germline V gene. V dropped 8 bases and J dropped 1; count of bases not matched to a gene: 16. CDR3 in amino acids: CATMVGQGQRDAKNIQYF. The CDR3 DNA reads as TGTGCCACCATGGTAGGTCAGGGACAGCGAGACGCCAAAAACATTCAGTACTTC.

This clonotype was seen a handful of times. CDR3 bases: TGTGCCAGCAGCTTATTCGCCTACAGGGAAGGGGCAGAGACCCAGTACTTC. It codes for CASSLFAYREGAETQYF. This chain connects TRBV7-3 to TRBJ2-5; a weak D match, TRBD1 (6 bases). Trimming shortened V by 2 bases and J by 4 bases, and 20 bases separated the two germline ends. The CDR3 is 17 amino acids. The germline CDR1 and CDR2 sequences are SGHTA and FQGTGA.

This clonotype was observed a few times. V gene TRBV20-1 combines with J gene TRBJ2-7, with 13 nucleotides matching TRBD2. CDR3 length equals 14 residues. From germline, CDR1 is DFQATT and CDR2 SNEGSKA (reference sequence). J lost 3 bases, V lost 6 bases, and 5 bases had no gene match. CDR3 DNA: TGCAGTGCAACTCGGACTAGCGGGAGCTACGAGCAGTACGTC. Its protein product is CSATRTSGSYEQYV.

This clonotype was found many times. The chain uses TRBV20-1 and TRBJ1-1; D may be TRBD1 (6 bases). The V gene's germline CDR1 is DFQATT and CDR2 SNEGSKA (reference sequence). Trimming took 6 bases from V and 2 from J, leaving 10 bases between them. This CDR3 region has 12 residues. CDR3 bases: TGCAGTGCGAAGGGGGGAAACACTGAAGCTTTCTTT. It specifies CSAKGGNTEAFF.

The chain combines TRBV29-1 with TRBJ1-2, with D perhaps matching TRBD1 (5 bases). Per the germline V gene, CDR1 is SQVTM and CDR2 is ANQGSEA. Trimming took off 4 bases at V and 7 bases at J, with 16 bases between the two ends. This CDR3 is 13 amino acids long. The CDR3 here is CSVVTAAALGYTF. CDR3 DNA: TGCAGCGTTGTGACAGCCGCTGCTCTTGGCTACACCTTC.

This clonotype was seen at least ten times. The chain recombines TRBV6-1 with TRBJ1-1; tentatively, D is TRBD1 (5 bases). V lost 5 bases and J 7 bases, leaving 14 bases between the germline ends. Germline CDR1 MNHNS, CDR2 SASEGT. CDR3 length: 13 residues. In DNA form, the CDR3 reads TGTGCCAGCAGTCCCCCCGGGGGGTTTGAAGCTTTCTTT. Its translation is CASSPPGGFEAFF.

The V and J genes are TRBV28 and TRBJ2-5, with D possibly being TRBD1 (5 bases). Germline loops: CDR1 MDHEN, CDR2 SYDVKM. This CDR3 region has 15 residues. V was shortened by 8 bases and J by 7 bases, with 23 bases between the two germline ends. The chain's CDR3 is CASGQSAQARGTQYF. As DNA, the CDR3 is TGTGCCAGCGGTCAATCTGCACAGGCAAGAGGGACCCAGTACTTC.

As regards this clonotype: This clone may be a read error of a much larger clone one base away. The chain links TRBV6-5 to TRBJ1-3, with D hard to call. From germline, CDR1 is MNHEY and CDR2 SVGAGI. Trimming took off 2 bases at V and 4 bases at J, with 12 bases between the two ends. The CDR3 totals 15 residues. DNA of the CDR3: TGTGCCAGCAGTTACGCCAGTTTTGAGGGAAACACCATATATTTT. It yields the protein CASSYASFEGNTIYF.

This clonotype was found a few times. The chain links TRBV4-1 to TRBJ2-7, with 9 bases identical to TRBD1. The CDR3 has 17 residues. The germline gives CDR1 MGHRA, CDR2 YSYEKL. Losses at the gene ends were 0 bases for V and 2 bases for J; bases not matched to a gene: 8. This chain's CDR3 is CASSQDPGTGTTYEQYV. The CDR3 DNA reads as TGCGCCAGCAGCCAAGATCCCGGGACAGGGACCACCTACGAGCAGTACGTC.